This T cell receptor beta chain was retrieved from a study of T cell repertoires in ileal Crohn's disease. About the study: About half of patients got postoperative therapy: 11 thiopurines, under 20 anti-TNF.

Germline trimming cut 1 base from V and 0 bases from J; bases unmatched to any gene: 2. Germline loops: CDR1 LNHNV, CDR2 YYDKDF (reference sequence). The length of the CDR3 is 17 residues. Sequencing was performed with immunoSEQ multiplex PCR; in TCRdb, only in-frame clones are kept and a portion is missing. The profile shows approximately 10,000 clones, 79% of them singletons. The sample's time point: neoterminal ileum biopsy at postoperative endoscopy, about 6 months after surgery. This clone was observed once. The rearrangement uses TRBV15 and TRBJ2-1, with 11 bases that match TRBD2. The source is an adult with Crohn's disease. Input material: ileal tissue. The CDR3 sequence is CATSRATSGGSYNEQFF. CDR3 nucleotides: TGTGCCACCAGCAGAGCCACTAGCGGGGGCTCCTACAATGAGCAGTTCTTC.